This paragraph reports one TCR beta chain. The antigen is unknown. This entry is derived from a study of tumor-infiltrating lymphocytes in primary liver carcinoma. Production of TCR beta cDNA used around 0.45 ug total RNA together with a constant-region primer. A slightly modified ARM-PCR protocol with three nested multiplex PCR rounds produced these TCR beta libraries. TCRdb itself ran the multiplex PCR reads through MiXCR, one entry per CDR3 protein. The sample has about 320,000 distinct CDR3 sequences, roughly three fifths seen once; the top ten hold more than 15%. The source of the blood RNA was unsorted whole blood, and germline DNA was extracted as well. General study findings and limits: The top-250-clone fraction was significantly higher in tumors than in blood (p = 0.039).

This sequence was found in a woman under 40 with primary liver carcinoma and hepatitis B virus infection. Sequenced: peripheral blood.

The CDR3 region has the DNA TGTGCCAGCAGCGAGAAGCCCGCGACAGGGGTCACCGGGGAGCTGTTTTTT. As protein: CASSEKPATGVTGELFF. The V gene is TRBV12-3 or TRBV12-4, the J gene TRBJ2-2; TRBD1 matches at 8 bases. The CDR3 contains 17 residues. Trimming removed 6 bases from V and 4 bases from J; junction bases left unmatched: 13.